The 20 T cell receptor beta chains in this list originate from one sample, sequenced in a study of shared clonotypes between healthy human individuals. Some clones are missing from TCRdb's copy, which holds only in-frame ones; the method was immunoSEQ multiplex PCR. The table has more than 550,000 clones, around 90% seen once; the top ten hold about 24%. Positively selected for CCR7, the CD45RO-negative cells used as naive CD8 cells excluded terminally differentiated effector memory CD45RA+ cells. Sequencing used naive CD8+ T cells sorted from blood. These receptors were collected from a man younger than 40 in good health.

In DNA form, the CDR3 reads TGTGCCAGCAGCTCCCGAGAGACCGCTAACTATGGCTACACCTTC. Protein: CASSSRETANYGYTF. The rearrangement uses TRBV9 and TRBJ1-2, with D hard to call. CDR1 and CDR2 (germline): SGDLS, YYNGEE. V was trimmed by 4 bases and J by 0 bases, leaving 13 bases between them. The CDR3 consists of 15 residues.

This clone was seen a single time. Here the CDR3 reads CASSLGTSGSLDETQYF. CDR3 DNA sequence: TGTGCCAGCAGCTTGGGGACTAGCGGGAGTTTGGATGAGACCCAGTACTTC. The rearrangement uses TRBV7-9 and TRBJ2-5, with 14 bases aligning to TRBD2. CDR1 and CDR2 from the germline V gene are SEHNR and FQNEAQ (reference sequence). There are 17 residues in the CDR3. V trimming: 3 bases; J trimming: 5 bases; junction bases outside the gene matches: 8.

The V call is TRBV4-2, the J call TRBJ2-5; 7 nucleotides align to TRBD1. Germline CDR1 reads LGHNA; CDR2 reads YNFKEQ. The length of the CDR3 is 14 residues. With V trimmed by 3 bases and J by 2 bases, 3 bases remained unmatched. The CDR3 nucleotides are TGTGCCAGCAGCCATAAACAGGGGCAAGAGACCCAGTACTTC. It yields the protein CASSHKQGQETQYF.

The chain has TRBV29-1 and TRBJ2-3; 7 bases agree with TRBD2. This CDR3 has 12 amino acids. J gave up 6 bases and V 4 bases, and 4 bases lay outside the gene matches. The germline V gene has CDR1 SQVTM and CDR2 ANQGSEA. CDR3 sequence: CSVGGTMDTQYF. The CDR3 region has the DNA TGCAGCGTTGGGGGGACTATGGATACGCAGTATTTT.

The chain has TRBV6-5 and TRBJ1-2, with D maybe TRBD1 (5 bases). The CDR3 covers 16 residues. Per germline, CDR1 MNHEY and CDR2 SVGAGI. The V end was cut by 0 bases, the J end by 3 bases, with 14 bases between. CDR3 bases: TGTGCCAGCAGTTACTCGATAAGGGGACGGGACTATGGCTACACCTTC. This translates into CASSYSIRGRDYGYTF.

The chain links TRBV7-9 to TRBJ1-2; 7 nucleotides align to TRBD1. The length of the CDR3 is 18 residues. V lost 5 bases and J lost 0; bases outside the gene matches: 15. Germline V CDR1 and CDR2: SEHNR, FQNEAQ (reference sequence). The CDR3 region has the DNA TGTGCCAGCAGCCAAGGGACAGAAGTTCCGATAGCTAACTATGGCTACACCTTC. It yields the protein CASSQGTEVPIANYGYTF.

The chain has TRBV11-2 and TRBJ2-1; 13 nucleotides match TRBD2. From germline, CDR1 is SGHAT and CDR2 FQNNGV. There are 17 residues in the CDR3. V was clipped by 1 base and J by 4 bases; unmatched bases: 4. The CDR3 coding sequence is TGTGCCAGCAGCTTAGGGACTAGCGGGAGTCTTTACAATGAGCAGTTCTTC. Translated, it gives CASSLGTSGSLYNEQFF.

This chain joins TRBV7-9 and TRBJ2-3; D remains unclear. With 4 bases removed from V and 4 bases from J, the gap between germline ends came to 6 bases. CDR3 length equals 12 residues. CDR1 is SEHNR and CDR2 is FQNEAQ in the germline V gene (reference sequence). The CDR3 DNA sequence: TGTGCCAGCAGCTGGTTTCCAGATACGCAGTATTTT. It specifies CASSWFPDTQYF. Filled out from reference TRBV7-9 and TRBJ2-3, the complete variable domain reads DTGVSQNPRHKITKRGQNVTFRCDPISEHNRLYWYRQTLGQGPEFLTYFQNEAQLEKSRLLSDRFSAERPKGSFSTLEIQRTEQGDSAMYLCASSWFPDTQYFGPGTRLTVL.

This rearrangement joins TRBV14 to TRBJ2-1, with 11 bases that match TRBD2. Germline-derived CDR1 and CDR2 are SGHDN and FVKESK. This CDR3 has 18 amino acids. Trimming at V came to 0 bases and at J to 4 bases, leaving 8 bases not matched to a gene. The CDR3 reads CASSQEVGLAEIYNEQFF. As DNA, the CDR3 is TGTGCCAGCAGCCAAGAGGTGGGACTAGCGGAAATATACAATGAGCAGTTCTTC.

The chain uses TRBV29-1 and TRBJ2-7, with TRBD1 identical over 7 bases. The CDR3 sequence is 14 residues long. CDR1 is SQVTM, CDR2 ANQGSEA, per germline. V was clipped by 1 base and J by 3 bases; unmatched bases: 6. CDR3 coding DNA: TGCAGCGTTGAAGGTGGGGGACAGTACTACGAGCAGTACTTC. Its translation is CSVEGGGQYYEQYF.

This chain joins TRBV14 and TRBJ1-4; TRBD1 matches at 7 bases. V lost 5 bases to trimming and J lost 8 bases; unmatched junction nucleotides: 8. There are 14 residues in the CDR3. The germline CDR1 and CDR2 sequences are SGHDN and FVKESK. The CDR3 here is CASSTHRGKEKLFF. In DNA, the CDR3 is TGTGCCAGCAGCACCCACAGGGGTAAAGAAAAACTGTTTTTT.

V usage is TRBV5-6 and J usage is TRBJ2-7; 12 nucleotides agree with TRBD1. The CDR3 length is 16 residues. V dropped 2 bases and J dropped 3; count of bases not matched to a gene: 6. The V gene's germline CDR1 is SGHDT and CDR2 YYEEEE. The CDR3 loop is CASSLLRDRGRYEQYF. Here the CDR3 DNA reads TGTGCCAGCAGCTTACTCCGGGACAGGGGGCGCTACGAGCAGTACTTC.

This chain links TRBV14 with TRBJ2-7; D possibly corresponds to TRBD2 (5 bases). Germline-derived CDR1 and CDR2 are SGHDN and FVKESK. Trimming removed 1 base from V and 5 bases from J, with 27 bases in between. The CDR3 extends over 19 amino acids. The CDR3 nucleotides read TGTGCCAGCAGCCAAGCCCAAGAGGACCGTCTCTTTGAGGGCCACGAGCAGTACTTC. Protein: CASSQAQEDRLFEGHEQYF.

The chain joins TRBV7-2 to TRBJ1-2; D gene unclear. Germline CDR1 reads SGHTA; CDR2 reads FQGNSA. The ends were cut back, 3 bases at V and 5 bases at J, with 13 bases in the middle. The CDR3 contains 14 residues. The CDR3 region has the DNA TGTGCCAGCAGCTTCGCCCGGGAGACGTATGGCTACACCTTC. Translated: CASSFARETYGYTF.

The rearrangement links TRBV11-2 to TRBJ2-1; a weak D match, TRBD2 (5 bases). The V end lost 5 bases, the J end lost 8 bases, and 25 bases lay between the germline ends. The germline V gene has CDR1 SGHAT and CDR2 FQNNGV. This CDR3 is 17 amino acids long. The CDR3 nucleotides read TGTGCCAGCAGCCATTCCTCTGACGGACTTTTTACCGATGAGCAGTTCTTC. Protein: CASSHSSDGLFTDEQFF.

This chain joins TRBV10-3 and TRBJ2-5, with 11 bases that match TRBD2. The J segment lost 4 bases and the V segment lost 6 bases, leaving 13 bases of the junction unmatched. In germline, CDR1 is ENHRY, CDR2 SYGVKD. The CDR3 consists of 17 residues. CDR3 protein: CAISDGIAGGPRETQYF. CDR3 nucleotides: TGTGCCATCAGCGACGGAATAGCGGGAGGGCCGCGAGAGACCCAGTACTTC.

The J gene is TRBJ2-7, the V gene TRBV6-5; 10 bases align to TRBD2. V lost 4 bases, J lost 2 bases, and 5 bases stayed unmatched. This CDR3 is 15 amino acids long. CDR1 is MNHEY, CDR2 SVGAGI, per germline. CDR3 coding DNA: TGTGCCAGCAGTTTCCTAGCGGGAGCGGCCTACGAGCAGTACTTC. Translating gives CASSFLAGAAYEQYF.

This chain uses TRBV5-4 with TRBJ2-3; D is unclear. Trimming took 1 base from V and 3 from J, leaving 3 bases between them. The CDR3 extends over 12 amino acids. Looked up from germline, CDR1 is SGHNT and CDR2 is YYREEE (reference sequence). Written as DNA, the CDR3 is TGTGCCAGCAGCTTGAATACAGATACGCAGTATTTT. Translated, it gives CASSLNTDTQYF.

The rearrangement joins TRBV5-1 to TRBJ2-7, with 7 bases aligning to TRBD2. Germline trimming cut 1 base from V and 5 bases from J; bases unmatched to any gene: 6. This CDR3 has 14 amino acids. Looked up from germline, CDR1 is SGHRS and CDR2 is YFSETQ. For the CDR3, the DNA is TGCGCCAGCAGCTTGATTTCTGGGGGGGACGAGCAGTACTTC. Translation: CASSLISGGDEQYF. Full variable domain (missing parts from reference TRBV5-1 and TRBJ2-7): KAGVTQTPRYLIKTRGQQVTLSCSPISGHRSVSWYQQTPGQGLQFLFEYFSETQRNKGNFPGRFSGRQFSNSRSEMNVSTLELGDSALYLCASSLISGGDEQYFGPGTRLTVT.

The gene calls are TRBV7-8 and TRBJ2-1; no reliable D call. V was cut by 0 bases and J by 3 bases, with 6 bases left in between. Germline lookup yields CDR1 SGHVS and CDR2 FQNEAQ. The CDR3 runs 14 residues. The CDR3 region has the DNA TGTGCCAGCAGCTTAGCCGACTTCTACAATGAGCAGTTCTTC. Encoded protein: CASSLADFYNEQFF. Filled out from reference TRBV7-8 and TRBJ2-1, the complete variable domain reads GAGVSQSPRYKVAKRGQDVALRCDPISGHVSLFWYQQALGQGPEFLTYFQNEAQLDKSGLPSDRFFAERPEGSVSTLKIQRTQQEDSAVYLCASSLADFYNEQFFGPGTRLTVL.